These T cell receptor beta chains were read from a single sample in a study of blood T cell repertoires in COVID-19. Libraries were prepared by immunoSEQ multiplex PCR; TCRdb keeps only in-frame clonotypes and omits some of them. The sample has tens of thousands of clones, 80% to 90% seen once; the top ten hold 10% to 15%. The source material was peripheral blood. The receptors originated from a woman aged 80 or over with acute or convalescent COVID-19. Both conserved end residues are part of each CDR3. The D gene is left open where the match is weak. Clone size is not always given. Where it is, it says once, few, many or a class for expanded clones.

j_gene: TRBJ2-1
abundance: once
d_gene: TRBD2
v_gene: TRBV18
CDR3aa: CASSPGSGGYNEQFF
CDR3nt: TGTGCCAGCTCCCCGGGGAGCGGGGGGTACAATGAGCAGTTCTTC

j_gene: TRBJ2-1
abundance: NA
d_gene: TRBD2
v_gene: TRBV30
CDR3aa: CAWSVRSGGYNEQFF
CDR3nt: TGTGCCTGGAGTGTACGTAGCGGGGGCTACAATGAGCAGTTCTTC

j_gene: TRBJ1-2
abundance: NA
d_gene: TRBD1
v_gene: TRBV7-9
CDR3aa: CASSLDRGRASSHGYTF
CDR3nt: TGTGCCAGCAGCTTAGACAGGGGCCGCGCGTCTTCCCATGGCTACACCTTC

j_gene: TRBJ2-3
abundance: NA
d_gene: NA
v_gene: TRBV30
CDR3aa: CAWSPSTDTQYF
CDR3nt: TGTGCCTGGAGTCCGTCCACAGATACGCAGTATTTT

j_gene: TRBJ1-5
abundance: medium-sized
d_gene: TRBD1
v_gene: TRBV7-9
CDR3aa: CASSRGQGTPNQPQHF
CDR3nt: TGTGCCAGCAGTCGGGGACAGGGCACCCCGAATCAGCCCCAGCATTTT

j_gene: TRBJ1-1
abundance: NA
d_gene: NA
v_gene: TRBV5-1
CDR3aa: CASSPSPRRNTEAFF
CDR3nt: TGCGCCAGCAGCCCGTCTCCGAGAAGGAACACTGAAGCTTTCTTT

j_gene: TRBJ2-7
abundance: NA
d_gene: NA
v_gene: TRBV21-1
CDR3aa: CASRPLTGNEQYF
CDR3nt: TGTGCCAGCAGACCTCTAACAGGTAACGAGCAGTACTTC

j_gene: TRBJ2-5
abundance: NA
d_gene: TRBD2
v_gene: TRBV4-1
CDR3aa: CASSQRLAALQETQYF
CDR3nt: TGCGCCAGCAGCCAAAGACTAGCGGCTCTACAAGAGACCCAGTACTTC

j_gene: TRBJ2-2
abundance: NA
d_gene: TRBD1
v_gene: TRBV28
CDR3aa: CASSLSNRGHTGELFF
CDR3nt: TGTGCCAGCAGTTTATCTAACAGGGGACACACCGGGGAGCTGTTTTTT

j_gene: TRBJ2-1
abundance: NA
d_gene: NA
v_gene: TRBV7-2
CDR3aa: CASSSSGIEQFF
CDR3nt: TGTGCCAGCAGCTCTTCCGGGATTGAGCAGTTCTTC

j_gene: TRBJ1-1
abundance: NA
d_gene: NA
v_gene: TRBV4-2
CDR3aa: CASSQDYRGNTEAFF
CDR3nt: TGTGCCAGCAGCCAAGACTATCGAGGGAACACTGAAGCTTTCTTT

j_gene: TRBJ1-1
abundance: NA
d_gene: TRBD1
v_gene: TRBV7-9
CDR3aa: CASSPKGYLTGMNTEAFF
CDR3nt: TGTGCCAGCAGCCCCAAGGGATACCTGACAGGGATGAACACTGAAGCTTTCTTT

j_gene: TRBJ1-2
abundance: NA
d_gene: NA
v_gene: TRBV18
CDR3aa: CASSPIAGESGYTF
CDR3nt: TGTGCCAGCTCACCAATTGCAGGGGAAAGTGGCTACACCTTC

j_gene: TRBJ2-7
abundance: NA
d_gene: NA
v_gene: TRBV3-1/TRBV3-2
CDR3aa: CASSPDRPNSYEQYF
CDR3nt: TGTGCCAGCAGCCCGGACAGACCAAACTCCTACGAGCAGTACTTC

j_gene: TRBJ1-1
abundance: NA
d_gene: TRBD1
v_gene: TRBV6-5
CDR3aa: CASSRDRVAEAFF
CDR3nt: TGTGCCAGCAGCCGGGACAGGGTCGCTGAAGCTTTCTTT

j_gene: TRBJ2-2
abundance: NA
d_gene: NA
v_gene: TRBV6-5
CDR3aa: CASSYTTGELFF
CDR3nt: TGTGCCAGCAGTTACACAACCGGGGAGCTGTTTTTT

j_gene: TRBJ1-4
abundance: NA
d_gene: NA
v_gene: TRBV15
CDR3aa: CATSRDRGIGEKLFF
CDR3nt: TGTGCCACCAGCAGAGATCGGGGTATAGGGGAAAAACTGTTTTTT

j_gene: TRBJ2-1
abundance: NA
d_gene: NA
v_gene: TRBV6-6
CDR3aa: CASSRSGAGHNEQFF
CDR3nt: TGTGCCAGCAGTCGATCAGGGGCGGGGCACAATGAGCAGTTCTTC

j_gene: TRBJ1-6
abundance: once
d_gene: NA
v_gene: TRBV11-3
CDR3aa: CASSTDSMSPLHF
CDR3nt: TGTGCCAGCAGCACCGACAGCATGTCACCCCTCCACTTT

j_gene: TRBJ2-7
abundance: NA
d_gene: TRBD1
v_gene: TRBV3-1/TRBV3-2
CDR3aa: CASSLSQGSYEQYF
CDR3nt: TGTGCCAGCAGCCTATCACAGGGGTCGTACGAGCAGTACTTC

j_gene: TRBJ2-5
abundance: once
d_gene: TRBD2
v_gene: TRBV5-4
CDR3aa: CASSREAAAQETQYF
CDR3nt: TGTGCCAGCAGCCGGGAGGCGGCAGCTCAAGAGACCCAGTACTTC

j_gene: TRBJ1-2
abundance: few
d_gene: TRBD1
v_gene: TRBV30
CDR3aa: CAWSGQGHYGYTF
CDR3nt: TGTGCCTGGAGTGGACAGGGGCACTATGGCTACACCTTC

j_gene: TRBJ1-2
abundance: NA
d_gene: TRBD1
v_gene: TRBV19
CDR3aa: CASSIVEGAYGYTF
CDR3nt: TGTGCCAGTAGTATAGTTGAGGGGGCCTATGGCTACACCTTC

j_gene: TRBJ2-1
abundance: NA
d_gene: TRBD1
v_gene: TRBV5-1
CDR3aa: CASRLQGGNYNEQFF
CDR3nt: TGCGCCAGCAGACTACAGGGGGGAAACTACAATGAGCAGTTCTTC

j_gene: TRBJ1-3
abundance: NA
d_gene: NA
v_gene: TRBV15
CDR3aa: CATSRAGNGNTIYF
CDR3nt: TGTGCCACCAGCAGAGCAGGGAATGGAAACACCATATATTTT

j_gene: TRBJ1-4
abundance: NA
d_gene: TRBD1
v_gene: TRBV5-1
CDR3aa: CASSWGQGAEKLFF
CDR3nt: TGCGCCAGCAGCTGGGGACAGGGGGCCGAAAAACTGTTTTTT

j_gene: TRBJ1-6
abundance: NA
d_gene: TRBD1
v_gene: TRBV27
CDR3aa: CASSFRPGHGTGSSYNSPLHF
CDR3nt: TGTGCCAGCAGTTTTCGCCCAGGGCACGGGACAGGGAGCTCCTATAATTCACCCCTCCACTTT

j_gene: TRBJ2-5
abundance: NA
d_gene: NA
v_gene: TRBV30
CDR3aa: CAGRFSGWYQETQYF
CDR3nt: TGTGCCGGCCGGTTTTCAGGGTGGTACCAAGAGACCCAGTACTTC

j_gene: TRBJ1-1
abundance: once
d_gene: NA
v_gene: TRBV3-1/TRBV3-2
CDR3aa: CASSRGAGMSTEAFF
CDR3nt: TGTGCCAGCAGCCGCGGGGCGGGGATGAGCACTGAAGCTTTCTTT

j_gene: TRBJ1-1
abundance: NA
d_gene: NA
v_gene: TRBV12-3/TRBV12-4
CDR3aa: CASSFTYDTEAFF
CDR3nt: TGTGCCAGCAGTTTCACTTACGACACTGAAGCTTTCTTT

j_gene: TRBJ1-1
abundance: NA
d_gene: TRBD1
v_gene: TRBV19
CDR3aa: CASRGDSLNTEAFF
CDR3nt: TGTGCCAGTAGGGGGGACAGTTTGAACACTGAAGCTTTCTTT

j_gene: TRBJ1-4
abundance: NA
d_gene: TRBD1
v_gene: TRBV6-5
CDR3aa: CASSWQGGGGGEKLFF
CDR3nt: TGTGCCAGCAGTTGGCAAGGTGGAGGGGGCGGCGAAAAACTGTTTTTT

j_gene: TRBJ1-2
abundance: NA
d_gene: NA
v_gene: TRBV27
CDR3aa: CASSLWGGDGYTF
CDR3nt: TGTGCCAGCAGTTTATGGGGGGGCGATGGCTACACCTTC

j_gene: TRBJ1-1
abundance: NA
d_gene: NA
v_gene: TRBV29-1
CDR3aa: CSVAPGHNTEAFF
CDR3nt: TGCAGCGTGGCCCCGGGACACAACACTGAAGCTTTCTTT

j_gene: TRBJ2-1
abundance: NA
d_gene: NA
v_gene: TRBV7-7
CDR3aa: CASSLGQNNEQFF
CDR3nt: TGTGCTAGCAGCTTAGGGCAGAACAATGAGCAGTTCTTC

j_gene: TRBJ1-5
abundance: NA
d_gene: NA
v_gene: TRBV21-1
CDR3aa: CASSKVGTGRGSNQPQHF
CDR3nt: TGTGCCAGCAGCAAAGTAGGAACAGGTAGGGGAAGCAATCAGCCCCAGCATTTT

j_gene: TRBJ1-4
abundance: NA
d_gene: NA
v_gene: TRBV2
CDR3aa: CASSGLPGEKLFF
CDR3nt: TGTGCCAGCAGTGGTCTCCCGGGGGAAAAACTGTTTTTT

j_gene: TRBJ2-1
abundance: NA
d_gene: NA
v_gene: TRBV24-1
CDR3aa: CATSEGSGSRGYEQFF
CDR3nt: TGTGCCACCAGTGAGGGGAGCGGGTCCCGCGGGTATGAGCAGTTCTTC

j_gene: TRBJ2-1
abundance: NA
d_gene: TRBD2
v_gene: TRBV6-2/TRBV6-3
CDR3aa: CASSLGTSGDNEQFF
CDR3nt: TGTGCCAGCAGTTTAGGGACTAGCGGGGACAATGAGCAGTTCTTC

j_gene: TRBJ2-7
abundance: NA
d_gene: TRBD1
v_gene: TRBV29-1
CDR3aa: CSAGQASSYEQYF
CDR3nt: TGCAGCGCTGGACAGGCTAGCTCCTACGAGCAGTACTTC

j_gene: TRBJ2-3
abundance: NA
d_gene: NA
v_gene: TRBV5-4
CDR3aa: CASSSRGDWSDTQYF
CDR3nt: TGTGCCAGCAGCTCCAGGGGGGATTGGTCAGATACGCAGTATTTT

j_gene: TRBJ1-5
abundance: NA
d_gene: TRBD1
v_gene: TRBV19
CDR3aa: CASTPGGTVSNQPQHF
CDR3nt: TGTGCCAGTACCCCGGGGGGGACAGTTAGCAATCAGCCCCAGCATTTT

j_gene: TRBJ2-7
abundance: NA
d_gene: NA
v_gene: TRBV4-1
CDR3aa: CASSQETASLREQYF
CDR3nt: TGCGCCAGCAGCCAAGAAACGGCAAGCCTGAGGGAGCAGTACTTC

j_gene: TRBJ1-5
abundance: few
d_gene: TRBD1
v_gene: TRBV29-1
CDR3aa: CSAGGEGQPQHF
CDR3nt: TGCAGCGCAGGGGGCGAGGGACAGCCCCAGCATTTT